Shown below are 26 T cell receptor beta chains from a single sample sequenced in a study of blood T cell repertoires in COVID-19. Data came from immunoSEQ multiplex PCR; TCRdb stores just in-frame clones and leaves some out. The sample contains roughly 70,000 clones, under 90% of which appear only once. Sample: peripheral blood. These receptors all come from a woman aged 60-70 years with acute or convalescent COVID-19.

The CDR3 nucleotides are TGTGCCAGCAGCTCCAAGGGGGGGATTGGAAACACCATATATTTT. Amino acids: CASSSKGGIGNTIYF. The genes are TRBV6-5 and TRBJ1-3; possible D gene TRBD1, 6 bases. Trimming removed 6 bases from V and 3 bases from J, with 15 bases in between. CDR1 is MNHEY and CDR2 is SVGAGI in the germline V gene. The CDR3 runs 15 residues.

V gene TRBV6-5 combines with J gene TRBJ2-4; TRBD1 matches at 9 bases. Germline assignment: CDR1 MNHEY and CDR2 SVGAGI. With V trimmed by 7 bases and J by 4 bases, 5 bases remained unmatched. The CDR3 loop spans 14 amino acids. The CDR3 DNA reads as TGTGCCAGCACCCTGGACAGGGGAAAAAACATTCAGTACTTC. This encodes CASTLDRGKNIQYF.

This chain joins TRBV27 and TRBJ1-2, with a possible D match to TRBD1 (5 bases). Trimming shortened V by 2 bases and J by 8 bases, and 12 bases separated the two germline ends. Germline CDR1 reads MNHEY; CDR2 reads SMNVEV (reference sequence). This CDR3 is 13 amino acids long. The CDR3 region has the DNA TGTGCCAGCAGTTTACGGGGGTCCAGAGGCTACACCTTC. It specifies CASSLRGSRGYTF.

The chain combines TRBV15 with TRBJ1-1; D possibly corresponds to TRBD1 (5 bases). Germline CDR1 is LNHNV and CDR2 is YYDKDF (reference sequence). The CDR3 spans 14 residues. Trimming took off 4 bases at V and 12 bases at J, with 21 bases between the two ends. The CDR3 coding sequence is TGTGCCACCAGCACCGAGGCGGTCGGGGGATATTCTTTCTTT. Translation: CATSTEAVGGYSFF. Full variable domain (missing parts from reference TRBV15 and TRBJ1-1): DAMVIQNPRYQVTQFGKPVTLSCSQTLNHNVMYWYQQKSSQAPKLLFHYYDKDFNNEADTPDNFQSRRPNTSFCFLDIRSPGLGDTAMYLCATSTEAVGGYSFFGQGTRLTVV.

The V gene is TRBV7-8, the J gene TRBJ2-6; 7 positions agree with TRBD1. Germline lookup yields CDR1 SGHVS and CDR2 FQNEAQ. The CDR3 is 17 residues long. Trimming removed 5 bases from V and 0 bases from J; junction bases left unmatched: 7. The CDR3 region has the DNA TGTGCCAGCAGCCCAAGACAGGGAAACTCTGGGGCCAACGTCCTGACTTTC. Its protein product is CASSPRQGNSGANVLTF.

The chain couples TRBV5-4 to TRBJ2-7; D gene uncertain. This CDR3 spans 12 amino acids. Germline CDR1 SGHNT, CDR2 YYREEE (reference sequence). V lost 0 bases to trimming and J lost 5 bases, with 6 bases between them. The CDR3 loop reads CASSLDYHEQYF. Written as DNA, the CDR3 is TGTGCCAGCAGCTTGGACTACCACGAGCAGTACTTC.

V usage is TRBV27 and J usage is TRBJ1-5, with D possibly TRBD1 on 5 matching bases. Germline V CDR1 and CDR2: MNHEY, SMNVEV (reference sequence). The CDR3 loop spans 16 amino acids. Trimming took 3 bases from V and 2 from J, leaving 14 bases between them. CDR3 loop: CASSFRDPGGNQPQHF. Here the CDR3 DNA reads TGTGCCAGCAGTTTTCGGGACCCGGGAGGCAATCAGCCCCAGCATTTT.

The rearrangement joins TRBV19 to TRBJ2-3; D gene ambiguous. Germline assignment: CDR1 LNHDA and CDR2 SQIVND (reference sequence). The V end lost 6 bases, the J end lost 2 bases, and 12 bases lay between the germline ends. CDR3 length equals 14 residues. This CDR3 is CASRLRRDTDTQYF. CDR3 sequence (DNA): TGTGCCAGTAGACTAAGGCGTGACACAGATACGCAGTATTTT. Drawing the rest from reference TRBV19 and TRBJ2-3, the complete variable domain is DGGITQSPKYLFRKEGQNVTLSCEQNLNHDAMYWYRQDPGQGLRLIYYSQIVNDFQKGDIAEGYSVSREKKESFPLTVTSAQKNPTAFYLCASRLRRDTDTQYFGPGTRLTVL.

This rearrangement joins TRBV11-1 to TRBJ2-7; the D is unclear. CDR3 length equals 14 residues. The germline V and J ends were trimmed by 1 base and 5 bases, with 12 bases remaining between them. Germline values: CDR1 SGHAT, CDR2 FQDESV (reference sequence). The CDR3 sequence: CASSLGSESDEQYF. The CDR3 DNA reads TGTGCCAGCAGCTTAGGTTCCGAGAGTGACGAGCAGTACTTC.

V usage is TRBV6-5 and J usage is TRBJ2-3, with D perhaps TRBD2 (6 bases). The V and J ends lost 6 bases and 0 bases respectively, with 10 bases between them. Germline CDR1 reads MNHEY; CDR2 reads SVGAGI. The CDR3 is 14 residues long. CDR3 loop: CASRESGSTDTQYF. In DNA, the CDR3 is TGTGCCAGCAGGGAGAGCGGGAGCACAGATACGCAGTATTTT.

V usage is TRBV11-2 and J usage is TRBJ1-2, with D tentatively TRBD1 (5 bases). V was shortened by 5 bases and J by 7 bases, with 17 bases between the two germline ends. CDR1 is SGHAT and CDR2 is FQNNGV in the germline V gene. This CDR3 spans 14 amino acids. For the CDR3, the DNA is TGTGCCAGCAGCCCACCCGGGGGGTACGGTGGCTACACCTTC. It encodes CASSPPGGYGGYTF. The full variable domain, rest sourced from reference TRBV11-2 and TRBJ1-2, is EAGVAQSPRYKIIEKRQSVAFWCNPISGHATLYWYQQILGQGPKLLIQFQNNGVVDDSQLPKDRFSAERLKGVDSTLKIQPAKLEDSAVYLCASSPPGGYGGYTFGSGTRLTVV.

This clone has just a few counts. The chain has TRBV6-6 and TRBJ1-2; TRBD1 might be the D (6 bases). Trimming pared 5 bases from V and 8 bases from J, leaving 27 bases between. The CDR3 contains 17 residues. Germline-derived CDR1 and CDR2 are MNHNY and SVGAGI (reference sequence). As DNA, the CDR3 is TGTGCCAGCAGTCACCGGGACCCGGTTTTCGTCCAGGGGGGCTACACCTTC. Protein sequence: CASSHRDPVFVQGGYTF.

V usage is TRBV30 and J usage is TRBJ1-1; D ambiguous. The CDR3 spans 13 residues. V was trimmed by 2 bases and J by 7 bases, leaving 14 bases between them. Germline V gives CDR1 GTSNPN, CDR2 SVGIG (reference sequence). The CDR3: CAWSFGQALEAFF. The CDR3 nucleotides read TGTGCCTGGAGTTTCGGCCAGGCACTTGAAGCTTTCTTT.

DNA of the CDR3: TGTGCCAGCAGCCGGGGACAGGGAAACCGCAATCAGCCCCAGCATTTT. Amino acid sequence: CASSRGQGNRNQPQHF. V and J are TRBV7-9 and TRBJ1-5; 9 bases fit TRBD1. The germline gives CDR1 SEHNR, CDR2 FQNEAQ (reference sequence). The length of the CDR3 is 16 residues. Trimming cost V 5 bases and J 2 bases; bases outside gene matches: 7.

This chain uses TRBV4-2 with TRBJ1-1, with D hard to call. Germline CDR1 LGHNA, CDR2 YNFKEQ. CDR3 length equals 15 residues. Trimming shortened V by 2 bases and J by 4 bases, and 14 bases separated the two germline ends. The CDR3, as DNA: TGTGCCAGCAGCCAACGGACGAGGGAGGGCACTGAAGCTTTCTTT. Its protein product is CASSQRTREGTEAFF.

The V call is TRBV19, the J call TRBJ1-1; weak D call: TRBD1 (6 bases). Looked up from germline, CDR1 is LNHDA and CDR2 is SQIVND (reference sequence). The CDR3 length is 16 residues. The ends were cut back, 7 bases at V and 1 base at J, with 19 bases in the middle. CDR3 nucleotides: TGTGCCAGTAACATGGGAGGGGGTCGGGAGAACACTGAAGCTTTCTTT. Residues: CASNMGGGRENTEAFF.

The chain carries TRBV18 and TRBJ1-3; 7 bases fit TRBD1. CDR1 and CDR2 from the germline V gene are KGHSH and LQKENI. The CDR3 contains 17 residues. Trimming took 2 bases from V and 4 from J; bases not matched to a gene: 11. The DNA for the CDR3 is TGTGCCAGCTCACCAAAGAGCGCTGGGACAGTCGGAAACACCATATATTTT. Protein sequence: CASSPKSAGTVGNTIYF. Full variable domain (remainder filled in from reference TRBV18 and TRBJ1-3): NAGVMQNPRHLVRRRGQEARLRCSPMKGHSHVYWYRQLPEEGLKFMVYLQKENIIDESGMPKERFSAEFPKEGPSILRIQQVVRGDSAAYFCASSPKSAGTVGNTIYFGEGSWLTVV.

V is TRBV6-1 and J is TRBJ2-3; 11 nucleotides match TRBD2. This CDR3 spans 15 amino acids. The germline V gene encodes CDR1 MNHNS and CDR2 SASEGT. The V segment lost 3 bases and the J segment 4 bases; nucleotides outside the gene matches: 3. The CDR3 DNA sequence: TGTGCCAGCAGTGATTTAGCGGGGGGGGCAGATACGCAGTATTTT. It translates to CASSDLAGGADTQYF.

The chain employs TRBV3-1 (or the pseudogene TRBV3-2) and TRBJ1-2, with no clear D. CDR1 and CDR2 (germline): LGHDT, YNNKEL (reference sequence). The CDR3 has 13 residues. Trimming removed 5 bases from V and 4 bases from J, with 11 bases in between. The CDR3: CASSGPKLYGYTF. The CDR3 DNA reads as TGTGCCAGCAGCGGTCCGAAACTCTATGGCTACACCTTC.

Remarks on this clone: Other DNA sequences within the sample encode an identical CDR3. V and J are TRBV6-5 and TRBJ1-1, with 8 bases that match TRBD1. Germline V gene data show CDR1 as MNHEY and CDR2 as SVGAGI. Trimming cost V 2 bases and J 6 bases; bases outside gene matches: 5. The CDR3 sequence is 14 residues long. CDR3 loop: CASSYTGQGAEAFF. The CDR3, as DNA: TGTGCCAGCAGTTACACTGGACAGGGAGCTGAAGCTTTCTTT.

V and J are TRBV11-2 and TRBJ1-3, with D uncertain. CDR3 size: 14 residues. V was clipped by 1 base and J by 1 base, with 5 bases between them. CDR1 is SGHAT and CDR2 is FQNNGV in the germline V gene. The CDR3 DNA follows: TGTGCCAGCAGCTTAGGACTGTCTGGAAACACCATATATTTT. Translation: CASSLGLSGNTIYF.

This chain uses TRBV2 with TRBJ1-1; D ambiguous. The germline gives CDR1 SNHLY, CDR2 FYNNEI. This CDR3 has 13 residues. The ends were cut back, 5 bases at V and 7 bases at J, with 14 bases in the middle. Written as DNA, the CDR3 is TGTGCCAGCAGTCTTAAAGCGGGGTTTGAAGCTTTCTTT. Encoded protein: CASSLKAGFEAFF. Full variable domain (rest looked up from reference TRBV2 and TRBJ1-1): EPEVTQTPSHQVTQMGQEVILRCVPISNHLYFYWYRQILGQKVEFLVSFYNNEISEKSEIFDDQFSVERPDGSNFTLKIRSTKLEDSAMYFCASSLKAGFEAFFGQGTRLTVV.

V usage is TRBV3-1 (or the pseudogene TRBV3-2) and J usage is TRBJ2-7; D might be TRBD1 (5 bases). Trimming took 0 bases from V and 5 from J, leaving 11 bases between them. The germline V gene encodes CDR1 LGHDT and CDR2 YNNKEL (reference sequence). The CDR3 covers 14 residues. CDR3: CASSQDGRVHEQYF. The CDR3 DNA is TGTGCCAGCAGCCAAGACGGCAGGGTTCACGAGCAGTACTTC.

The chain carries TRBV7-2 and TRBJ1-2; the match to TRBD1 covers 7 bases. V lost 10 bases, J lost 4 bases, and 9 bases stayed unmatched. In germline, CDR1 is SGHTA, CDR2 FQGNSA. The CDR3 spans 13 residues. CDR3 nucleotides: TGTGCCACCAGTAGGGGGCGAGGCTATGGCTACACCTTC. Its protein product is CATSRGRGYGYTF.

The chain employs TRBV19 and TRBJ2-7; 7 nucleotides line up with TRBD2. CDR1 and CDR2 from the germline V gene are LNHDA and SQIVND (reference sequence). The CDR3 covers 14 residues. V shed 3 bases and J 7 bases; nucleotides not matched to a gene: 9. CDR3 in amino acids: CASSILAASGEQYF. The CDR3 DNA is TGTGCCAGTAGTATCCTAGCGGCCTCCGGTGAGCAGTACTTC.

The chain combines TRBV28 with TRBJ1-1, with D perhaps matching TRBD1 (6 bases). Germline values: CDR1 MDHEN, CDR2 SYDVKM. The CDR3 length is 15 residues. The ends were cut back, 3 bases at V and 0 bases at J, with 11 bases in the middle. CDR3: CASSFPTGLNTEAFF. In nucleotides, the CDR3 is TGTGCCAGCAGTTTCCCGACAGGCTTGAACACTGAAGCTTTCTTT.